This is a list of T cell receptor beta chains from one sample in a study of shared clonotypes between healthy human individuals. Here immunoSEQ multiplex PCR was the method, and the copy in TCRdb shows in-frame clones only, minus some. The data contain some 2.4 million clones, 90% to 95% of them singletons. The specimen sequenced was naive CD4+ T cells from PBMCs. Receptor source: a man younger than 35 in good health. Some clones in this sample may be carry-over from other donors' samples. Each CDR3 is given with its conserved first and last residue. The order of the fields is clone size, J gene, D gene, V gene, CDR3 protein, CDR3 DNA. A D gene is named only where the DNA matches it firmly. Size values are once, few and many counts, or a class for expanded clones, and some rows have none.

size: NA
J: TRBJ1-2
D: TRBD1
V: TRBV18
CDR3: CASSPGLDRPYGYTF
DNA: TGTGCCAGCTCACCCGGATTGGACAGGCCCTATGGCTACACCTTC

size: NA
J: TRBJ1-1
D: NA
V: TRBV2
CDR3: CASSRDTNRAEAFF
DNA: TGTGCCAGCAGTCGGGATACGAACAGAGCTGAAGCTTTCTTT

size: NA
J: TRBJ2-7
D: NA
V: TRBV19
CDR3: CASSMGQTPYEQYF
DNA: TGTGCCAGTAGTATGGGGCAGACGCCCTACGAGCAGTACTTC

size: NA
J: TRBJ2-5
D: TRBD2
V: TRBV19
CDR3: CASSPRRRQEGTRGGQYF
DNA: TGTGCCAGTAGTCCCCGAAGACGACAGGAGGGGACTAGGGGGGGCCAGTACTTC

size: NA
J: TRBJ2-3
D: NA
V: TRBV5-1
CDR3: CASSLAPLGTDTQYF
DNA: TGCGCCAGCAGCTTGGCCCCCCTAGGGACAGATACGCAGTATTTT

size: NA
J: TRBJ2-2
D: NA
V: TRBV4-2
CDR3: CASSQLTRNTGELFF
DNA: TGTGCCAGCAGCCAATTAACTAGGAACACCGGGGAGCTGTTTTTT

size: NA
J: TRBJ2-7
D: TRBD2
V: TRBV7-9
CDR3: CASSLERTSGSYEQYF
DNA: TGTGCCAGCAGCTTAGAAAGGACTAGCGGGAGCTACGAGCAGTACTTC

size: once
J: TRBJ2-7
D: NA
V: TRBV2
CDR3: CASSVGGGEQYF
DNA: TGTGCCAGCAGTGTGGGAGGGGGGGAGCAGTACTTC

size: NA
J: TRBJ1-2
D: NA
V: TRBV4-2
CDR3: CASSQGPFVGYTF
DNA: TGTGCCAGCAGCCAAGGACCCTTCGTTGGCTACACCTTC

size: NA
J: TRBJ2-3
D: NA
V: TRBV28
CDR3: CASSGPDTQYF
DNA: TGTGCCAGCAGCGGACCAGATACGCAGTATTTT

size: NA
J: TRBJ2-3
D: NA
V: TRBV29-1
CDR3: CSARQSWVTDTQYF
DNA: TGCAGCGCCCGGCAGTCGTGGGTCACAGATACGCAGTATTTT

size: once
J: TRBJ2-3
D: NA
V: TRBV28
CDR3: CASSPTADTQYF
DNA: TGTGCCAGCAGTCCGACGGCAGATACGCAGTATTTT

size: NA
J: TRBJ2-7
D: TRBD2
V: TRBV7-9
CDR3: CASSSSGTSSYEQYF
DNA: TGTGCCAGCAGCTCAAGCGGGACCAGCTCCTACGAGCAGTACTTC

size: NA
J: TRBJ2-2
D: TRBD2
V: TRBV7-3
CDR3: CASSFRLAGTGELFF
DNA: TGTGCCAGCAGCTTTCGACTAGCGGGCACCGGGGAGCTGTTTTTT

size: NA
J: TRBJ1-2
D: NA
V: TRBV4-1
CDR3: CASSQDAGGANYGYTF
DNA: TGCGCCAGCAGCCAAGACGCGGGCGGAGCTAACTATGGCTACACCTTC

size: once
J: TRBJ2-5
D: NA
V: TRBV7-2
CDR3: CASSLIAAQETQYF
DNA: TGTGCCAGCAGCTTAATAGCGGCGCAAGAGACCCAGTACTTC

size: NA
J: TRBJ2-3
D: NA
V: TRBV19
CDR3: CASSIAGFTTDTQYF
DNA: TGTGCCAGTAGTATAGCAGGGTTTACCACAGATACGCAGTATTTT

size: NA
J: TRBJ1-1
D: NA
V: TRBV14
CDR3: CASTWPRGEATEAFF
DNA: TGTGCCAGCACCTGGCCCCGGGGAGAGGCCACTGAAGCTTTCTTT

size: few
J: TRBJ2-1
D: TRBD2
V: TRBV29-1
CDR3: CSGKRLGLAGVDQFF
DNA: TGCAGCGGAAAACGACTGGGACTAGCGGGAGTAGACCAGTTCTTC

size: NA
J: TRBJ2-3
D: NA
V: TRBV7-2
CDR3: CASSQHRSDTQYF
DNA: TGTGCCAGCAGCCAACACCGATCAGATACGCAGTATTTT

size: NA
J: TRBJ1-3
D: NA
V: TRBV2
CDR3: CASNRDGIGNTIYF
DNA: TGTGCCAGCAACAGGGACGGTATTGGAAACACCATATATTTT

size: NA
J: TRBJ1-2
D: TRBD1
V: TRBV27
CDR3: CASSTKTGHYGYTF
DNA: TGTGCCAGCAGTACCAAGACAGGGCACTATGGCTACACCTTC

size: NA
J: TRBJ2-6
D: NA
V: TRBV9
CDR3: CASSVFRGSAYSGANVLTF
DNA: TGTGCCAGCAGCGTTTTCAGGGGTTCTGCCTACTCTGGGGCCAACGTCCTGACTTTC

size: NA
J: TRBJ2-3
D: NA
V: TRBV29-1
CDR3: CSVEAPRLSDTQYF
DNA: TGCAGCGTTGAAGCCCCCCGTCTGTCGGATACGCAGTATTTT

size: NA
J: TRBJ2-1
D: NA
V: TRBV9
CDR3: CASSVGPFRSNEQFF
DNA: TGTGCCAGCAGCGTAGGTCCCTTTCGCTCCAATGAGCAGTTCTTC

size: NA
J: TRBJ2-7
D: NA
V: TRBV15
CDR3: CATSRSPDRAYEQYF
DNA: TGTGCCACCAGCAGATCCCCGGACAGAGCCTACGAGCAGTACTTC

size: NA
J: TRBJ2-2
D: TRBD1
V: TRBV5-1
CDR3: CASSRMYLGQVAGELFF
DNA: TGCGCCAGCAGCCGAATGTATTTGGGACAGGTGGCCGGGGAGCTGTTTTTT

size: few
J: TRBJ2-2
D: NA
V: TRBV27
CDR3: CASSLRQNTGELFF
DNA: TGTGCCAGCAGTTTAAGACAGAACACCGGGGAGCTGTTTTTT

size: NA
J: TRBJ2-3
D: NA
V: TRBV28
CDR3: CASSLAGASTDTQYF
DNA: TGTGCCAGCAGTTTAGCGGGGGCTAGCACAGATACGCAGTATTTT

size: NA
J: TRBJ2-1
D: NA
V: TRBV5-6
CDR3: CASSLEAGAGNEQFF
DNA: TGTGCCAGCAGCTTGGAAGCAGGGGCGGGCAATGAGCAGTTCTTC

size: once
J: TRBJ2-1
D: NA
V: TRBV18
CDR3: CASSPQRILLDEQFF
DNA: TGTGCCAGCTCACCCCAGCGTATATTACTCGATGAGCAGTTCTTC

size: NA
J: TRBJ1-5
D: NA
V: TRBV6-1
CDR3: CASTIERGQPQHF
DNA: TGTGCCAGCACTATAGAACGGGGTCAGCCCCAGCATTTT

size: NA
J: TRBJ2-4
D: TRBD1
V: TRBV18
CDR3: CASSPTQGQGNIQYF
DNA: TGTGCCAGCTCACCGACACAGGGGCAGGGAAACATTCAGTACTTC

size: NA
J: TRBJ2-1
D: NA
V: TRBV6-4
CDR3: CASSDSREQFF
DNA: TGTGCCAGCAGTGACTCGAGAGAGCAGTTCTTC

size: NA
J: TRBJ2-1
D: NA
V: TRBV9
CDR3: CASSPRSYNEQFF
DNA: TGTGCCAGCAGCCCCCGGTCCTACAATGAGCAGTTCTTC

size: NA
J: TRBJ1-5
D: NA
V: TRBV20-1
CDR3: CSAGGGQPQHF
DNA: TGCAGTGCTGGAGGGGGACAGCCCCAGCATTTT

size: NA
J: TRBJ2-3
D: TRBD2
V: TRBV5-1
CDR3: CASSPEVAGASDTQYF
DNA: TGCGCCAGCAGCCCCGAGGTAGCGGGAGCGTCAGATACGCAGTATTTT

size: once
J: TRBJ1-1
D: NA
V: TRBV5-1
CDR3: CASTRGANTEAFF
DNA: TGCGCCAGCACCCGGGGAGCGAACACTGAAGCTTTCTTT

size: NA
J: TRBJ1-5
D: NA
V: TRBV30
CDR3: CAWSVDSSNQPQHF
DNA: TGTGCCTGGAGTGTAGACTCGAGCAATCAGCCCCAGCATTTT

size: NA
J: TRBJ1-2
D: NA
V: TRBV19
CDR3: CASSSRGAPNYGYTF
DNA: TGTGCCAGTAGTTCACGTGGGGCCCCGAACTATGGCTACACCTTC

size: NA
J: TRBJ2-7
D: TRBD2
V: TRBV5-1
CDR3: CASSLGTSGHYEQYF
DNA: TGCGCCAGCAGCTTAGGGACTAGCGGACACTACGAGCAGTACTTC

size: NA
J: TRBJ2-7
D: TRBD2
V: TRBV5-4
CDR3: CASSQKRGNSYEQYF
DNA: TGTGCCAGCAGCCAGAAGCGGGGAAACTCCTACGAGCAGTACTTC

size: NA
J: TRBJ2-7
D: TRBD1
V: TRBV5-5
CDR3: CASSWSGQGSYYEQYF
DNA: TGTGCCAGCAGCTGGTCGGGACAGGGGAGCTACTACGAGCAGTACTTC

size: NA
J: TRBJ1-2
D: NA
V: TRBV19
CDR3: CASNADRRFAYGYTF
DNA: TGTGCCAGTAACGCGGATCGGAGGTTTGCCTATGGCTACACCTTC

size: NA
J: TRBJ2-7
D: NA
V: TRBV18
CDR3: CASSPRNGEQYF
DNA: TGTGCCAGCTCACCCCGAAACGGCGAGCAGTACTTC

size: NA
J: TRBJ1-1
D: NA
V: TRBV5-1
CDR3: CASSLGQGLLNTEAFF
DNA: TGCGCCAGCAGCTTGGGACAAGGCCTGCTGAACACTGAAGCTTTCTTT

size: NA
J: TRBJ1-1
D: NA
V: TRBV6-9
CDR3: CASSTGGSTEAFF
DNA: TGTGCCAGCAGCACCGGAGGGTCCACTGAAGCTTTCTTT

size: NA
J: TRBJ2-2
D: NA
V: TRBV27
CDR3: CASSSPSSGELFF
DNA: TGTGCCAGCAGCTCCCCAAGCTCCGGGGAGCTGTTTTTT

size: NA
J: TRBJ2-4
D: NA
V: TRBV18
CDR3: CASSPPASLAKNIQYF
DNA: TGTGCCAGCTCACCACCGGCGTCTCTAGCCAAAAACATTCAGTACTTC

size: NA
J: TRBJ1-2
D: NA
V: TRBV30
CDR3: CAWGGTSNYGYTF
DNA: TGTGCCTGGGGTGGGACATCCAACTATGGCTACACCTTC

size: NA
J: TRBJ2-7
D: NA
V: TRBV7-2
CDR3: CASSLEAGPYEQYF
DNA: TGTGCCAGCAGCTTAGAGGCGGGCCCCTACGAGCAGTACTTC

size: NA
J: TRBJ2-1
D: TRBD2
V: TRBV5-1
CDR3: CASSSTGTSGTYNEQFF
DNA: TGCGCCAGCAGCTCAACGGGGACTAGCGGGACCTACAATGAGCAGTTCTTC

size: NA
J: TRBJ2-2
D: NA
V: TRBV7-8
CDR3: CASSLGGGASGELFF
DNA: TGTGCCAGCAGCTTGGGCGGGGGCGCGTCCGGGGAGCTGTTTTTT

size: NA
J: TRBJ2-7
D: NA
V: TRBV4-1
CDR3: CASSQVEGSSYEQYF
DNA: TGCGCCAGCAGCCAAGTTGAAGGGAGCTCCTACGAGCAGTACTTC

size: once
J: TRBJ2-5
D: NA
V: TRBV18
CDR3: CASSAGPIETQYF
DNA: TGTGCCAGCTCAGCGGGGCCTATAGAGACCCAGTACTTC